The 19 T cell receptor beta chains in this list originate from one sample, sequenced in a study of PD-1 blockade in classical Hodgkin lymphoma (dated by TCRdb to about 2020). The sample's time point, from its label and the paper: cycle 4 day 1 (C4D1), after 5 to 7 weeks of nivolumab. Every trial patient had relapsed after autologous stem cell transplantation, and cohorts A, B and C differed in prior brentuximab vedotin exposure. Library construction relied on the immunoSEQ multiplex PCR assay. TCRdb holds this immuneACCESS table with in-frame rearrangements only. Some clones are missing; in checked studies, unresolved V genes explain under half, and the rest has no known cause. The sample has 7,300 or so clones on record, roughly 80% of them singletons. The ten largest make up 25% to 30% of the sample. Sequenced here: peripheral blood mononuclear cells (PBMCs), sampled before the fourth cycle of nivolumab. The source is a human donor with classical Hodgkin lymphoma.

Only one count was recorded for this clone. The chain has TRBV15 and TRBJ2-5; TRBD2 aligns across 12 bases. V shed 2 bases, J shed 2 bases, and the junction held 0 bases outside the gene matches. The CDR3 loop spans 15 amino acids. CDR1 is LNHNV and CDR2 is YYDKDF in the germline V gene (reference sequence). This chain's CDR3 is CATSRLAGGQETQYF. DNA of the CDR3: TGTGCCACCAGCAGACTAGCGGGGGGGCAAGAGACCCAGTACTTC.

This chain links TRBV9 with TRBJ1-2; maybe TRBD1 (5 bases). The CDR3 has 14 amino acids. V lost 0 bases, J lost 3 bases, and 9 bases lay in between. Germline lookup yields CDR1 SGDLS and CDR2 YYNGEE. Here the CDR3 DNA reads TGTGCCAGCAGCGTAGGGTCACAGGACTATGGCTACACCTTC. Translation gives CASSVGSQDYGYTF.

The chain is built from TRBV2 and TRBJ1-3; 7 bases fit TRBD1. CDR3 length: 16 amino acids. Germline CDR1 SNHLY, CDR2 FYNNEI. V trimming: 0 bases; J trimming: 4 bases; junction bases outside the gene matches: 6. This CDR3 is CASSEARAGGGNTIYF. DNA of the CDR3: TGTGCCAGCAGTGAAGCGCGGGCAGGGGGAGGAAACACCATATATTTT.

The CDR3 reads CASSIGQYNSPLHF. CDR3 DNA sequence: TGTGCCAGCAGCATAGGACAGTATAATTCACCCCTCCACTTT. This sequence joins TRBV28 and TRBJ1-6; D is perhaps TRBD1 (6 bases). Germline values: CDR1 MDHEN, CDR2 SYDVKM. Trimming shortened V by 6 bases and J by 4 bases, and 10 bases separated the two germline ends. The CDR3 is 14 amino acids.

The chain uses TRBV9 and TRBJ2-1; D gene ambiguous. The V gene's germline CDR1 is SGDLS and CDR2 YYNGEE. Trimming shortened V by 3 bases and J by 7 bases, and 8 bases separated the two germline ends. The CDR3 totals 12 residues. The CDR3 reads CASSGLGNEQFF. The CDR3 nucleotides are TGTGCCAGCAGCGGATTGGGAAATGAGCAGTTCTTC.

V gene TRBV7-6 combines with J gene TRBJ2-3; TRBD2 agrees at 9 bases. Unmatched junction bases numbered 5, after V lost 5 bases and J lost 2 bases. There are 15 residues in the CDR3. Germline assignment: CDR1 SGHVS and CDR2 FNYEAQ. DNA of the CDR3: TGTGCCAGCAGCACTCTAGCGGGGACCACAGATACGCAGTATTTT. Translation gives CASSTLAGTTDTQYF.

CDR3 nucleotide sequence: TGTGCCAGTAGGTCCAGCTCCTATAATTCACCCCTCCACTTT. Protein: CASRSSSYNSPLHF. The chain links TRBV19 to TRBJ1-6, with D hard to call. V lost 6 bases and J lost 0, with 6 bases in between. This CDR3 has 14 amino acids. Germline CDR1 reads LNHDA; CDR2 reads SQIVND (reference sequence).

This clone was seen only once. CDR3 bases: TGTGCCAGTAGTTTGGACAGGGCAAACACTGAAGCTTTCTTT. Protein: CASSLDRANTEAFF. J is TRBJ1-1 and V is TRBV19; TRBD1 matches 8 bases. CDR3 length equals 14 residues. J was trimmed by 2 bases and V by 5 bases; bases with no gene match: 4. Germline CDR1 LNHDA, CDR2 SQIVND (reference sequence).

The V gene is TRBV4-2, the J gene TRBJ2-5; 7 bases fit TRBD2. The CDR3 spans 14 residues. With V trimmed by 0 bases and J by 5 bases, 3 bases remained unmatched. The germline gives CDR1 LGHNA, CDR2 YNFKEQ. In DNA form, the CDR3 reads TGTGCCAGCAGCCAAGACCGACTAGCTGAGACCCAGTACTTC. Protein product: CASSQDRLAETQYF.

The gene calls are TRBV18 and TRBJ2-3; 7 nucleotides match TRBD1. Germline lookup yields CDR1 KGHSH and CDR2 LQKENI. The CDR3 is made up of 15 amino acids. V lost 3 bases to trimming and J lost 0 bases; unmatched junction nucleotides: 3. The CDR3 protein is CASSPGQPSTDTQYF. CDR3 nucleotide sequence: TGTGCCAGCTCACCGGGACAGCCGAGCACAGATACGCAGTATTTT. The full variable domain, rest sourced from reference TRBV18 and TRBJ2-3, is NAGVMQNPRHLVRRRGQEARLRCSPMKGHSHVYWYRQLPEEGLKFMVYLQKENIIDESGMPKERFSAEFPKEGPSILRIQQVVRGDSAAYFCASSPGQPSTDTQYFGPGTRLTVL.

The CDR3 spells CASSYGGGSYNEQFF. The CDR3 coding sequence is TGTGCCAGCAGTTACGGGGGGGGGTCCTACAATGAGCAGTTCTTC. The rearrangement joins TRBV6-5 to TRBJ2-1; TRBD2 agrees at 7 bases. Unmatched junction bases numbered 2, after V lost 2 bases and J lost 1 base. The CDR3 consists of 15 residues. Germline-derived CDR1 and CDR2 are MNHEY and SVGAGI.

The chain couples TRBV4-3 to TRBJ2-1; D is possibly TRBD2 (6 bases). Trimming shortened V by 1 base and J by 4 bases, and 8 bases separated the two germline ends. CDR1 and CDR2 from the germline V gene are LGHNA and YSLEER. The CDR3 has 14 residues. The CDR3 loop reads CASSQGLEYNEQFF. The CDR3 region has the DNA TGCGCCAGCAGCCAAGGACTAGAATACAATGAGCAGTTCTTC.

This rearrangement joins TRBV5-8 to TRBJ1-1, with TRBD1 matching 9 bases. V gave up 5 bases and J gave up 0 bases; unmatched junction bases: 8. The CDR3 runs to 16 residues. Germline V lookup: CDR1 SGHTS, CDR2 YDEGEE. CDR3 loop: CASSLDRGKMNTEAFF. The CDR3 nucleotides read TGTGCCAGCAGTCTAGACAGGGGGAAGATGAACACTGAAGCTTTCTTT.

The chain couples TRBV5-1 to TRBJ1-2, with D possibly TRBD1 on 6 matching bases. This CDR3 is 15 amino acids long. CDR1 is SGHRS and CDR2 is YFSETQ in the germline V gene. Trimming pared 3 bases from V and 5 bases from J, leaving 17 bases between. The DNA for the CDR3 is TGCGCCAGCAGCTCAGGACAGCCTAATCAATATGGCTACACCTTC. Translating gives CASSSGQPNQYGYTF.

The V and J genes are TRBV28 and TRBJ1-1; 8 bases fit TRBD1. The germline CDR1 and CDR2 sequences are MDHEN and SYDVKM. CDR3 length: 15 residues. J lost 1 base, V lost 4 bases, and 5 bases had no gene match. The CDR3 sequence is CASSSGGAGNTEAFF. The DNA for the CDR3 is TGTGCCAGCAGTTCAGGGGGCGCAGGGAACACTGAAGCTTTCTTT.

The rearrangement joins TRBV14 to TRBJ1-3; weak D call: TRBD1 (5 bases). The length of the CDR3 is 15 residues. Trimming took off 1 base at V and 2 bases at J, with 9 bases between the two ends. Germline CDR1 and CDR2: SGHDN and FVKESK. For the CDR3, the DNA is TGTGCCAGCAGCCAAGGCTGGGGGACTGGAAACACCATATATTTT. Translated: CASSQGWGTGNTIYF.

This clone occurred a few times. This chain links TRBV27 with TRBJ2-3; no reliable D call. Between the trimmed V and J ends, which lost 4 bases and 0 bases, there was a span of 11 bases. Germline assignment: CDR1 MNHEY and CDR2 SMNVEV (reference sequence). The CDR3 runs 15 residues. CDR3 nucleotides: TGTGCCAGCAGTTGGCGGAATCCTAGCACAGATACGCAGTATTTT. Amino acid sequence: CASSWRNPSTDTQYF.

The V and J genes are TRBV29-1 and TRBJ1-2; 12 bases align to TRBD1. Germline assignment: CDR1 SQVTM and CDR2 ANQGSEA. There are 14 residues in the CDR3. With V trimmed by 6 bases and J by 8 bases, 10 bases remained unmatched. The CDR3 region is CSVGGGQGAGGYTF. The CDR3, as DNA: TGCAGCGTCGGTGGGGGACAGGGGGCAGGCGGCTACACCTTC.

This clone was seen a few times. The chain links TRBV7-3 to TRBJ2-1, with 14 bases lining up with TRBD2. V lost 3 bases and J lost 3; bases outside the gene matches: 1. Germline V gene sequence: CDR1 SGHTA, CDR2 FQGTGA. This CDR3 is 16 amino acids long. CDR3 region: CASSFGTSGGYNEQFF. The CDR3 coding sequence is TGTGCCAGCAGCTTTGGGACTAGCGGGGGCTACAATGAGCAGTTCTTC.